Presented here are 31 T cell receptor beta chains from one specimen sequenced in a study of blood T cell repertoires in COVID-19 (dated by TCRdb to about 2020). Library preparation was by the immunoSEQ multiplex PCR assay. The table was pulled from immuneACCESS by TCRdb, which kept in-frame rearrangements only. Such tables lose some clones; where checked, under half of the loss comes from unresolved V genes, and the rest has no known cause. The sample has around 360,000 clones on record, approximately 89% of them singletons. The ten largest clones represent about 9.4% of the sample. The sample was peripheral blood. Receptors were obtained from a woman in her twenties or thirties with COVID-19, enrolled during active disease.

This chain joins TRBV19 and TRBJ1-5, with unresolved D. V was pared by 7 bases and J by 3 bases, with 10 bases between. CDR1 and CDR2 from the germline V gene are LNHDA and SQIVND (reference sequence). The CDR3 extends over 13 amino acids. CDR3 in DNA: TGTGCCAGTAACGCGGGCTACAATCAGCCCCAGCATTTT. Encoded protein: CASNAGYNQPQHF.

V and J are TRBV2 and TRBJ2-4, with D possibly being TRBD1 (5 bases). Germline values: CDR1 SNHLY, CDR2 FYNNEI. The CDR3 covers 13 residues. Trimming took off 4 bases at V and 9 bases at J, with 13 bases between the two ends. The CDR3 sequence is CASSAQGFGIQYF. The CDR3 coding sequence is TGTGCCAGCAGTGCCCAGGGTTTTGGCATTCAGTACTTC.

The chain combines TRBV18 with TRBJ2-7; tentative D call: TRBD2 (5 bases). The CDR3 is 14 amino acids. Trimming removed 4 bases at V and 1 base at J, with 11 bases between. CDR1 is KGHSH, CDR2 LQKENI, per germline. Here the CDR3 DNA reads TGTGCCAGCTCACTAACTAGGGAGTCCTACGAGCAGTACTTC. The encoded protein is CASSLTRESYEQYF.

J is TRBJ2-1 and V is TRBV9, with D possibly matching TRBD2 (6 bases). V lost 4 bases to trimming and J lost 2 bases, with 16 bases between them. Germline lookup yields CDR1 SGDLS and CDR2 YYNGEE. The length of the CDR3 is 16 residues. The CDR3 reads CASSPLLAGPYNEQFF. DNA for the CDR3: TGTGCCAGCAGCCCCCTTCTGGCGGGGCCCTACAATGAGCAGTTCTTC.

The J gene is TRBJ1-2, the V gene TRBV6-5, with 8 bases fitting TRBD1. With V trimmed by 10 bases and J by 5 bases, 9 bases remained unmatched. This CDR3 spans 13 amino acids. The V gene's germline CDR1 is MNHEY and CDR2 SVGAGI. CDR3 sequence: CATRTGHLYGYTF. Written as DNA, the CDR3 is TGTGCCACGAGGACAGGGCACTTGTATGGCTACACCTTC.

The chain couples TRBV6-2 or TRBV6-3 to TRBJ2-1; TRBD2 agrees at 9 bases. The CDR3 is made up of 16 amino acids. Germline CDR1 reads MNHEY; CDR2 reads SVGEGT. The J segment lost 4 bases and the V segment lost 2 bases, leaving 6 bases of the junction unmatched. CDR3 nucleotide sequence: TGTGCCAGCAGTTACCTTGCGGGAGGGCCGTACAATGAGCAGTTCTTC. It specifies CASSYLAGGPYNEQFF.

The chain employs TRBV19 and TRBJ2-3, with TRBD2 matching over 7 bases. V gave up 3 bases and J gave up 2 bases; unmatched junction bases: 5. The germline V gene encodes CDR1 LNHDA and CDR2 SQIVND (reference sequence). The CDR3 runs 15 residues. The CDR3 reads CASSIPSGPTDTQYF. In nucleotides, the CDR3 is TGTGCCAGTAGTATTCCTAGCGGCCCCACAGATACGCAGTATTTT.

The rearrangement joins TRBV5-1 to TRBJ2-7; D possibly corresponds to TRBD1 (5 bases). Trimming removed 0 bases at V and 5 bases at J, with 12 bases between. The V gene's germline CDR1 is SGHRS and CDR2 YFSETQ. The CDR3 length is 14 residues. The CDR3 DNA sequence: TGCGCCAGCAGCTTGGTGGGCAGGGAAAACGAGCAGTACTTC. Translating gives CASSLVGRENEQYF.

V gene TRBV28 combines with J gene TRBJ2-5, with 9 bases identical to TRBD1. CDR3 length: 17 amino acids. V shed 6 bases and J 2 bases; nucleotides not matched to a gene: 13. Germline V CDR1 and CDR2: MDHEN, SYDVKM. CDR3 sequence reads: CASSPWGDRADQETQYF. In nucleotides, the CDR3 is TGTGCCAGCAGCCCCTGGGGGGACAGGGCGGATCAAGAGACCCAGTACTTC.

This sequence joins TRBV28 and TRBJ2-1; D gene uncertain. CDR1 MDHEN and CDR2 SYDVKM come from the germline V gene. Between the trimmed V and J ends, which lost 3 bases and 9 bases, there was a span of 6 bases. The CDR3 is 11 amino acids. CDR3 bases: TGTGCCAGCAGTTTGCAGCGTGAGCAGTTCTTC. Translation: CASSLQREQFF.

This clone was recorded once. The genes are TRBV5-1 and TRBJ1-6, with a tentative D call TRBD1 (6 bases). Looked up from germline, CDR1 is SGHRS and CDR2 is YFSETQ. With 4 bases removed from V and 8 bases from J, the gap between germline ends came to 16 bases. CDR3 length equals 15 residues. This CDR3 reads CASSQGRTSDSPLHF. The CDR3 coding sequence is TGCGCCAGCAGCCAGGGGCGGACGTCTGATTCACCCCTCCACTTT.

This clone showed up just a few times. The chain employs TRBV28 and TRBJ2-7; no reliable D call. This CDR3 is 14 amino acids long. V lost 2 bases and J 4 bases, leaving 12 bases between the germline ends. CDR1 and CDR2 (germline): MDHEN, SYDVKM. The chain's CDR3 is CASSLSMGPYEQYF. The DNA of the CDR3 is TGTGCCAGCAGTTTAAGTATGGGCCCATACGAGCAGTACTTC.

This clone was picked up a small number of times. J is TRBJ2-5 and V is TRBV4-2, with 11 positions matching TRBD1. Germline CDR1 LGHNA, CDR2 YNFKEQ. This CDR3 has 16 amino acids. The V and J ends lost 0 bases and 8 bases, in that order; junction bases with no gene match: 8. In nucleotides, the CDR3 is TGTGCCAGCAGCCAAGATTGGACAGGGGGCGGGAAAACCCAGTACTTC. It encodes CASSQDWTGGGKTQYF.

The chain carries TRBV11-2 and TRBJ2-7; D might be TRBD1 (6 bases). The V gene's germline CDR1 is SGHAT and CDR2 FQNNGV. Between the trimmed V and J ends, which lost 4 bases and 0 bases, there was a span of 13 bases. The CDR3 loop spans 15 amino acids. This CDR3 is CASSSGRGLSYEQYF. CDR3 coding DNA: TGTGCCAGCAGCTCCGGCAGGGGCCTCTCCTACGAGCAGTACTTC.

V and J are TRBV25-1 and TRBJ1-1; D is uncertain. The CDR3 contains 11 residues. Germline loops: CDR1 MGHDK, CDR2 SYGVNS. Trimming removed 7 bases at V and 9 bases at J, with 12 bases between. CDR3: CASTSAGKAFF. The CDR3 DNA sequence: TGTGCCAGCACTTCGGCGGGGAAAGCTTTCTTT.

This clone has just a few counts. The chain employs TRBV3-1 (or the pseudogene TRBV3-2) and TRBJ2-7; D is ambiguous. Trimming removed 1 base at V and 4 bases at J, with 8 bases between. Germline V gene lookup returns CDR1 LGHDT and CDR2 YNNKEL (reference sequence). The CDR3 sequence is 13 residues long. CDR3 nucleotides: TGTGCCAGCAGCCAAGTTCCTAATTACGAGCAGTACTTC. Protein sequence: CASSQVPNYEQYF.

The chain couples TRBV5-1 to TRBJ2-1; TRBD2 agrees at 13 bases. V dropped 2 bases and J dropped 15; count of bases not matched to a gene: 5. The CDR3 is 13 residues long. Germline V lookup: CDR1 SGHRS, CDR2 YFSETQ. The CDR3 DNA follows: TGCGCCAGCAGCTTAGGGACTAGCGGGGAAGGGTTCTTC. This codes for CASSLGTSGEGFF.

The rearrangement joins TRBV6-5 to TRBJ1-2, with D possibly matching TRBD1 (6 bases). This CDR3 has 12 amino acids. The germline gives CDR1 MNHEY, CDR2 SVGAGI. Trimming removed 7 bases from V and 7 bases from J, with 13 bases in between. CDR3 sequence (DNA): TGTGCCAGCAATGGACAGCTCGGTGGCTACACCTTC. Translation gives CASNGQLGGYTF.

A note on this clone: A read error is likely, as this CDR3 ends without the conserved phenylalanine or tryptophan. Because the CDR3's place on the DNA is in doubt, the DNA is left out and the CDR3 is given as listed by TCRdb. The J gene is TRBJ2-7, the V gene TRBV20-1; the DNA was not compared with TRBD2, the D call given in the table. Inclusive of both ends, the CDR3 amounts to 11 amino acids. Germline V CDR1 and CDR2: DFQATT, SNEGSKA (reference sequence). CDR3 loop: CSASRRDFYFL.

The chain links TRBV5-6 to TRBJ2-7; maybe TRBD2 (7 bases). The germline V and J ends were trimmed by 0 bases and 13 bases, with 14 bases remaining between them. Germline V gives CDR1 SGHDT, CDR2 YYEEEE. The CDR3 is made up of 12 amino acids. The DNA for the CDR3 is TGTGCCAGCAGCTTGGCGGTCGGGGGGCTTTACTTC. It yields the protein CASSLAVGGLYF.

The chain uses TRBV28 and TRBJ1-2; 10 bases line up with TRBD1. Unmatched junction bases numbered 8, after V lost 2 bases and J lost 8 bases. The germline gives CDR1 MDHEN, CDR2 SYDVKM. The CDR3 has 15 amino acids. CDR3 nucleotides: TGTGCCAGCAGTTTACCTTTGGGACAGGGGAACGGCTACACCTTC. Its translation: CASSLPLGQGNGYTF.

The table lists this clone with a count of one. The V call is TRBV5-1, the J call TRBJ2-2; possible D gene TRBD1, 6 bases. This CDR3 has 15 residues. Per germline, CDR1 SGHRS and CDR2 YFSETQ. The V end lost 0 bases, the J end lost 7 bases, and 13 bases lay between the germline ends. Written as DNA, the CDR3 is TGCGCCAGCAGCTTGGCTTACAGGGCGGGCGGGGAGCTGTTTTTT. It translates to CASSLAYRAGGELFF.

The V call is TRBV18, the J call TRBJ1-4, with 8 positions matching TRBD1. V was clipped by 3 bases and J by 0 bases; unmatched bases: 3. The V gene's germline CDR1 is KGHSH and CDR2 LQKENI. The CDR3 has 16 residues. The CDR3 region has the DNA TGTGCCAGCTCACCTACAGGGGGTGCAACTAATGAAAAACTGTTTTTT. Translation: CASSPTGGATNEKLFF.

This clone showed up just once. This rearrangement joins TRBV6-5 to TRBJ1-6; D gene unclear. V gave up 4 bases and J gave up 14 bases, with 15 bases separating them. The germline gives CDR1 MNHEY, CDR2 SVGAGI. This CDR3 has 13 amino acids. The CDR3 loop reads CASSLTAGKALHF. DNA of the CDR3: TGTGCCAGCAGTTTAACAGCCGGTAAAGCCCTCCACTTT.

The V call is TRBV12-3 or TRBV12-4, the J call TRBJ2-7, with D perhaps matching TRBD1 (5 bases). The CDR3 has 12 amino acids. Trimming removed 3 bases from V and 8 bases from J, with 11 bases in between. For the CDR3, the DNA is TGTGCCAGCAGTTTCGACAGTCTCCAGCAGTACTTC. Its protein is CASSFDSLQQYF.

This chain joins TRBV18 and TRBJ2-5; the match to TRBD1 covers 7 bases. Germline CDR1 is KGHSH and CDR2 is LQKENI. The CDR3 sequence is 14 residues long. Trimming cost V 3 bases and J 2 bases; bases outside gene matches: 3. The CDR3 sequence: CASSPGQQQETQYF. CDR3 sequence (DNA): TGTGCCAGCTCACCGGGACAGCAACAAGAGACCCAGTACTTC.

J is TRBJ1-2 and V is TRBV5-4, with D possibly being TRBD1 (6 bases). Trimming pared 4 bases from V and 5 bases from J, leaving 15 bases between. The CDR3 length is 14 residues. CDR1 and CDR2 from the germline V gene are SGHNT and YYREEE (reference sequence). CDR3 in DNA: TGTGCCAGCAGCGGTACAGGGTCGAAGTATGGCTACACCTTC. This translates into CASSGTGSKYGYTF.

The V gene is TRBV25-1, the J gene TRBJ2-7, with D unclear. There are 13 residues in the CDR3. V was pared by 3 bases and J by 8 bases, with 14 bases between. The V gene's germline CDR1 is MGHDK and CDR2 SYGVNS. The CDR3 region has the DNA TGTGCCAGCAGTGATACAGCCTCTTGGAAGCAGTACTTC. It codes for CASSDTASWKQYF.

Many counts were recorded for this clone. The chain carries TRBV12-3 or TRBV12-4 and TRBJ2-7; possibly TRBD2 for D (6 bases). The V end was cut by 6 bases, the J end by 3 bases, with 12 bases between. The CDR3 sequence is 13 residues long. CDR3 nucleotides: TGTGCCAGCAGCCGACTAGACCACTACGAGCAGTACTTC. Its translation is CASSRLDHYEQYF.

This chain uses TRBV5-1 with TRBJ2-1; maybe TRBD1 (5 bases). Germline V lookup: CDR1 SGHRS, CDR2 YFSETQ. Trimming took 0 bases from V and 8 from J, leaving 12 bases between them. The CDR3 length is 14 residues. The CDR3 sequence: CASSLEGQFDEQFF. The CDR3 DNA reads as TGCGCCAGCAGCTTGGAGGGGCAGTTCGATGAGCAGTTCTTC.

The rearrangement uses TRBV28 and TRBJ2-7; D is perhaps TRBD2 (5 bases). The CDR3 spans 15 residues. CDR1 and CDR2 from the germline V gene are MDHEN and SYDVKM. The germline V and J ends were trimmed by 6 bases and 6 bases, with 21 bases remaining between them. The CDR3 coding sequence is TGTGCCAGCAGCTTCCCTTCACTAGTAAGGTTCGAGCAGTACTTC. This translates into CASSFPSLVRFEQYF.